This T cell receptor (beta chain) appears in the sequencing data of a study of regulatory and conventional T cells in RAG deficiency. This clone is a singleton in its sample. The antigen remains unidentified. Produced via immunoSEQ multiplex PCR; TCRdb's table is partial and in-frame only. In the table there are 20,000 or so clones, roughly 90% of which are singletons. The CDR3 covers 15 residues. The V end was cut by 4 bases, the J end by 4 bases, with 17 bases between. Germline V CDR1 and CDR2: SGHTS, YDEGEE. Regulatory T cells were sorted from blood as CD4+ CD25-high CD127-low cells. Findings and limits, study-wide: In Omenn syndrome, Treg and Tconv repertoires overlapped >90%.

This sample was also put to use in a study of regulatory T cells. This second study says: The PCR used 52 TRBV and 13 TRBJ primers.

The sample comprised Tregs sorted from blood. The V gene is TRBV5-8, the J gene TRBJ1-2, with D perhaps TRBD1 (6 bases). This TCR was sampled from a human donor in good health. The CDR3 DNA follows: TGTGCCAGCAGCCCGAAGGGGGGAGGTAGCTATGGCTACACCTTC. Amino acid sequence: CASSPKGGGSYGYTF.